A selection of T cell receptor beta chains follows, all from one sample in a study of T cells in Graves' hyperthyroidism and ophthalmopathy. TCRdb redid the calling of the multiplex PCR reads with MiXCR, one entry per CDR3 protein. The top ten hold around 40% of the sample, which has a few hundred thousand distinct CDR3 sequences, under 20% seen once. Sequencing used blood. The receptor source for this set is a man aged 18 to 30 with Graves' ophthalmopathy. CDR3s include the opening cysteine and the closing phenylalanine or tryptophan. Fields, in order: D gene, J gene, V gene, clone size, CDR3 protein, CDR3 DNA. The D gene is left open where the match is weak. Not all rows give a size; the values are once, few, many and, for expanded clones, a class.

NA TRBJ1-2 TRBV9 NA CASSVESQPNYGYTF TGTGCCAGCAGCGTAGAGTCACAGCCTAACTATGGCTACACCTTC
NA TRBJ1-5 TRBV2 many CASSRTGSQPQHF TGTGCCAGCAGTCGAACAGGGAGTCAGCCCCAGCATTTT
TRBD1 TRBJ1-6 TRBV19 NA CASSSPPGQGGLYNSPLHF TGTGCCAGTAGTTCCCCACCGGGACAGGGCGGCCTCTATAATTCACCCCTCCACTTT
NA TRBJ2-1 TRBV5-1 many CASSWGEKAGNEQFF TGCGCCAGCAGCTGGGGGGAGAAGGCGGGCAATGAGCAGTTCTTC
TRBD1 TRBJ2-3 TRBV28 many CASSEGQGDTDTQYF TGTGCCAGCAGTGAGGGACAGGGCGACACAGATACGCAGTATTTT
TRBD1 TRBJ2-1 TRBV6-2/TRBV6-3 NA CASSPLTGGSYNEQFF TGTGCCAGCAGCCCTCTTACAGGGGGCAGCTACAATGAGCAGTTCTTC
TRBD2 TRBJ2-5 TRBV5-8 NA CASSLDQGGAETQYF TGTGCCAGCAGCTTGGATCAGGGAGGGGCGGAGACCCAGTACTTC
TRBD2 TRBJ2-3 TRBV11-2 NA CASSFAGGATDTQYF TGTGCCAGCAGCTTTGCGGGGGGGGCTACAGATACGCAGTATTTT
TRBD2 TRBJ2-2 TRBV29-1 few CSVDLLAGETGELFF TGCAGCGTTGACTTGCTAGCGGGGGAAACCGGGGAGCTGTTTTTT
NA TRBJ1-1 TRBV6-1 few CASRPGMNTEAFF TGTGCCAGCAGGCCCGGTATGAACACTGAAGCTTTCTTT